Each of the 32 T cell receptor beta chains below was sequenced from the same sample in a study of technical replicates of blood from several donors (dated by TCRdb to about 2017). The library came from the immunoSEQ multiplex PCR assay. The clones in this table, taken by TCRdb from immuneACCESS, are in-frame only. Not every clone is retained; where verified, under half of the shortfall comes from an unresolved V gene, and the cause of the rest is unknown. This sample comprises tens of thousands of clones, 90% to 95% of them detected only once. Approximately 0.4% of the sample lies in the top ten. The sequencing input was T cells isolated from PBMCs. All receptors come from a human donor in good health.

The chain links TRBV10-3 to TRBJ1-1; 8 positions match TRBD1. CDR1 is ENHRY, CDR2 SYGVKD, per germline. The CDR3 runs 15 residues. V shed 2 bases and J 4 bases; nucleotides not matched to a gene: 6. The CDR3 sequence: CAISEAGQGATEAFF. In DNA form, the CDR3 reads TGTGCCATCAGTGAGGCCGGACAGGGAGCCACTGAAGCTTTCTTT.

The chain recombines TRBV9 with TRBJ1-2; 9 nucleotides align to TRBD1. The V gene's germline CDR1 is SGDLS and CDR2 YYNGEE. The CDR3 sequence is 17 residues long. V trimming: 0 bases; J trimming: 5 bases; junction bases outside the gene matches: 11. The CDR3 region is CASSVETGTGWVYGYTF. The DNA of the CDR3 is TGTGCCAGCAGCGTAGAGACTGGGACAGGGTGGGTATATGGCTACACCTTC.

This clone was counted between two and nine times. The CDR3 region has the DNA TGTGCCAGCAGCTCACCGGACAGGGTTATTGAAGCTTTCTTT. Translating gives CASSSPDRVIEAFF. The genes are TRBV5-4 and TRBJ1-1, with TRBD1 matching over 8 bases. Germline values: CDR1 SGHNT, CDR2 YYREEE (reference sequence). The CDR3 sequence is 14 residues long. The J segment lost 7 bases and the V segment lost 3 bases, leaving 8 bases of the junction unmatched.

This chain connects TRBV10-3 to TRBJ1-3; D is perhaps TRBD1 (5 bases). The CDR3 is 14 amino acids. Trimming cost V 6 bases and J 0 bases, with 9 bases left between them. The germline V gene has CDR1 ENHRY and CDR2 SYGVKD. The CDR3: CAISDSYSGNTIYF. As DNA, the CDR3 is TGTGCCATCAGCGACAGTTACTCTGGAAACACCATATATTTT.

The CDR3 loop reads CASSIIVTGEAFF. In DNA form, the CDR3 reads TGTGCCAGTAGTATAATAGTGACGGGTGAAGCTTTCTTT. This chain connects TRBV19 to TRBJ1-1; D not resolved. With 2 bases removed from V and 7 bases from J, the gap between germline ends came to 11 bases. Germline V gene lookup returns CDR1 LNHDA and CDR2 SQIVND (reference sequence). This CDR3 contains 13 residues.

Here the CDR3 DNA reads TGTGCCAGCAGTTACTCCTTTAATCAGCCCCAGCATTTT. This gives the protein CASSYSFNQPQHF. This chain uses TRBV6-5 with TRBJ1-5; no definite D call. The CDR3 is made up of 13 amino acids. The V gene's germline CDR1 is MNHEY and CDR2 SVGAGI. Trimming took off 0 bases at V and 4 bases at J, with 4 bases between the two ends.

V usage is TRBV28 and J usage is TRBJ2-7; 8 bases agree with TRBD1. The trim removed 7 bases at V and 5 bases at J, leaving 13 bases unmatched. Germline values: CDR1 MDHEN, CDR2 SYDVKM. This CDR3 has 15 amino acids. CDR3 bases: TGTGCCAGCACCCAAGCAGGGGGCGTGATAGACGAGCAGTACTTC. This translates into CASTQAGGVIDEQYF.

The chain is built from TRBV27 and TRBJ2-2; 7 bases line up with TRBD1. CDR1 is MNHEY and CDR2 is SMNVEV in the germline V gene (reference sequence). V lost 4 bases to trimming and J lost 0 bases; unmatched junction nucleotides: 5. CDR3 length: 16 amino acids. Here the CDR3 reads CASSYSGTANTGELFF. For the CDR3, the DNA is TGTGCCAGCAGTTATTCCGGGACAGCGAACACCGGGGAGCTGTTTTTT.

This clone was counted a single time. V and J are TRBV5-1 and TRBJ1-1; weak D call: TRBD1 (6 bases). The CDR3 has 14 residues. Trimming cost V 4 bases and J 4 bases, with 14 bases left between them. Germline assignment: CDR1 SGHRS and CDR2 YFSETQ. CDR3 nucleotides: TGCGCCAGCAGCGAACAGGGATCTTTCACTGAAGCTTTCTTT. This gives the protein CASSEQGSFTEAFF.

The rearrangement joins TRBV4-3 to TRBJ2-2; TRBD2 agrees at 13 bases. The CDR3 totals 17 residues. The germline gives CDR1 LGHNA, CDR2 YSLEER. Germline trimming cut 1 base from V and 7 bases from J; bases unmatched to any gene: 6. This CDR3 is CASSQGRLAGGDGELFF. In nucleotides, the CDR3 is TGCGCCAGCAGCCAAGGGAGACTAGCGGGGGGAGACGGGGAGCTGTTTTTT.

This clone is termed medium-sized. This sequence joins TRBV6-1 and TRBJ2-2, with D perhaps matching TRBD1 (6 bases). Trimming took 5 bases from V and 6 from J, leaving 16 bases between them. Germline values: CDR1 MNHNS, CDR2 SASEGT. The CDR3 has 15 residues. The CDR3: CASSPLQGYAGELFF. The CDR3 bases are TGTGCCAGCAGTCCCCTACAGGGTTATGCCGGGGAGCTGTTTTTT.

This chain connects TRBV6-5 to TRBJ2-1; a possible D gene is TRBD2 (5 bases). Deletions cut 8 bases from V and 8 bases from J, with 16 bases between. The CDR3 totals 13 residues. CDR1 and CDR2 from the germline V gene are MNHEY and SVGAGI. The CDR3 DNA follows: TGTGCCAGCCATGTAGGACCACTAGATGAGCAGTTCTTC. Encoded protein: CASHVGPLDEQFF.

CDR3 coding DNA: TGTGCCAGCAGCTTAGGACAGAATCAGCCCCAGCATTTT. This encodes CASSLGQNQPQHF. This chain uses TRBV11-2 with TRBJ1-5; D is possibly TRBD1 (5 bases). This CDR3 comprises 13 residues. Germline V CDR1 and CDR2: SGHAT, FQNNGV. V shed 1 base and J shed 4 bases, with 5 bases lying between them.

This clone was observed a single time. The genes are TRBV5-4 and TRBJ2-1; 10 bases are a match to TRBD2. There are 15 residues in the CDR3. The V gene's germline CDR1 is SGHNT and CDR2 YYREEE (reference sequence). After removal of 2 bases from V and 8 bases from J, the junction contained 7 bases not matched to a gene. The DNA of the CDR3 is TGTGCCAGCAGCTTTACACTAGCGGGAAACGATGAGCAGTTCTTC. It codes for CASSFTLAGNDEQFF.

This sequence joins TRBV6-1 and TRBJ2-1, with 8 bases that match TRBD2. Germline assignment: CDR1 MNHNS and CDR2 SASEGT. V trimming: 2 bases; J trimming: 8 bases; junction bases outside the gene matches: 5. This CDR3 comprises 14 residues. The CDR3 region is CASSEQRENYEQFF. DNA for the CDR3: TGTGCCAGCAGTGAACAGCGGGAGAATTATGAGCAGTTCTTC.

The chain is built from TRBV5-1 and TRBJ2-3, with 9 bases fitting TRBD1. Germline V gene sequence: CDR1 SGHRS, CDR2 YFSETQ. V gave up 5 bases and J gave up 4 bases; unmatched junction bases: 5. This CDR3 contains 14 residues. The CDR3 sequence is CASSPQGAPDTQYF. As DNA, the CDR3 is TGCGCCAGCAGTCCACAGGGGGCTCCAGATACGCAGTATTTT.

This chain connects TRBV7-9 to TRBJ1-1; D is unclear. This CDR3 contains 14 residues. V dropped 4 bases and J dropped 4 bases, with 13 bases sitting between them. Looked up from germline, CDR1 is SEHNR and CDR2 is FQNEAQ (reference sequence). CDR3 loop: CASSSNPDSTEAFF. CDR3 coding DNA: TGTGCCAGCAGCTCAAACCCCGACTCCACTGAAGCTTTCTTT.

The rearrangement uses TRBV28 and TRBJ1-2, with 12 bases aligning to TRBD1. CDR1 and CDR2 (germline): MDHEN, SYDVKM. CDR3 length: 15 amino acids. V trimming: 7 bases; J trimming: 8 bases; junction bases outside the gene matches: 11. CDR3 DNA: TGTGCCAGCATTAAGCCCGGGACAGGGGGCAGGGGCTACACCTTC. Protein: CASIKPGTGGRGYTF.

The chain couples TRBV5-1 to TRBJ2-7; 8 bases are a match to TRBD2. With 2 bases clipped from V and 7 bases from J, the junction kept 8 bases outside the gene matches. This CDR3 spans 14 amino acids. Germline lookup yields CDR1 SGHRS and CDR2 YFSETQ. The CDR3 region is CASSFRAGGQEQYF. CDR3 coding DNA: TGCGCCAGCAGCTTTCGGGCGGGAGGTCAAGAGCAGTACTTC.

The chain couples TRBV5-1 to TRBJ2-5; D gene unclear. The CDR3 has 13 residues. Germline CDR1 is SGHRS and CDR2 is YFSETQ. V lost 0 bases to trimming and J lost 5 bases, with 8 bases between them. This CDR3 is CASSLAGAETQYF. The CDR3 coding sequence is TGCGCCAGCAGCTTGGCCGGAGCTGAGACCCAGTACTTC.

V gene TRBV4-1 combines with J gene TRBJ2-3; tentatively, D is TRBD1 (5 bases). Per germline, CDR1 MGHRA and CDR2 YSYEKL. V was cut by 0 bases and J by 2 bases, with 15 bases left in between. This CDR3 is 17 amino acids long. In DNA form, the CDR3 reads TGCGCCAGCAGCCAAGATGCGGCAGGGCTAAACACAGATACGCAGTATTTT. Amino acid sequence: CASSQDAAGLNTDTQYF.

This sequence joins TRBV7-3 and TRBJ2-2, with 7 positions matching TRBD1. The V gene end was trimmed by 1 base and the J gene end by 7 bases; junction bases not matched to a gene: 6. The germline CDR1 and CDR2 sequences are SGHTA and FQGTGA. This CDR3 has 15 residues. The CDR3 here is CASSLNHRGGGELFF. The CDR3 nucleotides are TGTGCCAGCAGCTTAAATCACAGGGGTGGCGGGGAGCTGTTTTTT.

The chain carries TRBV19 and TRBJ1-4; 8 nucleotides line up with TRBD1. The CDR3 contains 14 residues. Germline V gene sequence: CDR1 LNHDA, CDR2 SQIVND (reference sequence). Trimming took 5 bases from V and 8 from J; bases not matched to a gene: 7. The CDR3 here is CASSETGAEEKLFF. CDR3 nucleotides: TGTGCCAGTAGTGAGACAGGGGCGGAGGAAAAACTGTTTTTT.

CDR3: CASRDRVDTGELFF. DNA of the CDR3: TGTGCCAGCAGGGACAGGGTTGACACCGGGGAGCTGTTTTTT. The gene calls are TRBV6-1 and TRBJ2-2; TRBD1 aligns across 8 bases. The junction had 3 bases not matched to a gene; V was cut back by 6 bases and J by 3 bases. CDR3 length equals 14 residues. Germline values: CDR1 MNHNS, CDR2 SASEGT.

This clone showed up just once. The chain links TRBV18 to TRBJ2-3; 9 bases line up with TRBD2. After removal of 3 bases from V and 8 bases from J, the junction contained 21 bases not matched to a gene. Per germline, CDR1 KGHSH and CDR2 LQKENI. This CDR3 is 19 amino acids long. CDR3 sequence (DNA): TGTGCCAGCTCACCTGGAGTAGCGGGAGATCTTATGAACTCGGGTACGCAGTATTTT. Its protein product is CASSPGVAGDLMNSGTQYF. The full variable domain, with the rest looked up from reference TRBV18 and TRBJ2-3, is NAGVMQNPRHLVRRRGQEARLRCSPMKGHSHVYWYRQLPEEGLKFMVYLQKENIIDESGMPKERFSAEFPKEGPSILRIQQVVRGDSAAYFCASSPGVAGDLMNSGTQYFGPGTRLTVL.

The chain combines TRBV28 with TRBJ1-3; 9 positions match TRBD1. This CDR3 comprises 17 residues. Germline loops: CDR1 MDHEN, CDR2 SYDVKM. Unmatched junction bases numbered 7, after V lost 2 bases and J lost 2 bases. The DNA for the CDR3 is TGTGCCAGCAGTTTACTACCGGGACAGGGCCCTGGAAACACCATATATTTT. As protein: CASSLLPGQGPGNTIYF.

The genes are TRBV14 and TRBJ2-4, with TRBD2 as a possible D gene (6 bases). The CDR3 contains 15 residues. Between the trimmed V and J ends, which lost 0 bases and 7 bases, there was a span of 13 bases. Germline V gene data show CDR1 as SGHDN and CDR2 as FVKESK. CDR3 amino acids: CASSQDRGLGNIQYF. For the CDR3, the DNA is TGTGCCAGCAGCCAAGATCGGGGGTTAGGTAACATTCAGTACTTC.

V is TRBV2 and J is TRBJ2-7, with D possibly TRBD1 on 6 matching bases. V lost 7 bases and J lost 3, with 13 bases in between. The CDR3 covers 13 residues. Germline CDR1 reads SNHLY; CDR2 reads FYNNEI. CDR3 amino acids: CASTVQGIYEQYF. The CDR3, as DNA: TGTGCCAGCACTGTACAGGGTATCTACGAGCAGTACTTC.

The chain has TRBV7-2 and TRBJ1-2, with 7 bases aligning to TRBD1. This CDR3 is 14 amino acids long. After removal of 4 bases from V and 1 base from J, the junction contained 3 bases not matched to a gene. Per the germline V gene, CDR1 is SGHTA and CDR2 is FQGNSA. In DNA, the CDR3 is TGTGCCAGCAGCTACACAGGGGATAACTATGGCTACACCTTC. As protein: CASSYTGDNYGYTF.

The chain recombines TRBV28 with TRBJ2-5; D perhaps matches TRBD1 (5 bases). V was cut by 5 bases and J by 4 bases, with 14 bases left in between. The germline CDR1 and CDR2 sequences are MDHEN and SYDVKM. The CDR3 covers 14 residues. CDR3 DNA: TGTGCCAGCAGTACCCAGGGCTTAGGAGAGACCCAGTACTTC. Translating it yields CASSTQGLGETQYF.

The chain employs TRBV2 and TRBJ1-2, with TRBD1 as a possible D gene (5 bases). This CDR3 has 11 residues. Germline V lookup: CDR1 SNHLY, CDR2 FYNNEI. V lost 4 bases, J lost 8 bases, and 8 bases lay in between. Here the CDR3 reads CASSVEGGYTF. In DNA form, the CDR3 reads TGTGCCAGCAGTGTGGAGGGGGGCTACACCTTC.

The genes are TRBV2 and TRBJ2-3; D perhaps matches TRBD2 (6 bases). Deletions cut 5 bases from V and 2 bases from J, with 8 bases between. CDR3 length: 13 residues. Per the germline V gene, CDR1 is SNHLY and CDR2 is FYNNEI. CDR3 coding DNA: TGTGCCAGCAGTTGGACTAACACAGATACGCAGTATTTT. Residues: CASSWTNTDTQYF. Combining the CDR3 with reference TRBV2 and TRBJ2-3 gives the whole variable domain EPEVTQTPSHQVTQMGQEVILRCVPISNHLYFYWYRQILGQKVEFLVSFYNNEISEKSEIFDDQFSVERPDGSNFTLKIRSTKLEDSAMYFCASSWTNTDTQYFGPGTRLTVL.